This is a list of T cell receptor beta chains from one sample in a study of cytomegalovirus exposure and HLA in healthy donors. Sequencing was performed with immunoSEQ multiplex PCR; in TCRdb, only in-frame clones are kept and a portion is missing. This sample has about 170,000 clones; 65% to 85% occur once, and the top ten carry 2.5% to 3.5%. The specimen sequenced was PBMCs. The receptors here all came from a woman aged 50 to 60 in good health and CMV-seropositive. CDR3s include the opening cysteine and the closing phenylalanine or tryptophan. The order of the fields is clone size, J gene, D gene, V gene, CDR3 DNA, CDR3 protein. The D gene is left open where the match is weak. The listing skips clone size in some rows; elsewhere it reads once, few, many or a size class.

>.|TRBJ1-2|.|TRBV7-9
TGTTCCAGCAGCAACGGGGTCTATGGCTACACCTTC
CSSSNGVYGYTF
>.|TRBJ2-2|.|TRBV7-8
TGTGCCGGGGGGGGCGCGAACACCGGGGAGCTGTTTTTT
CAGGGANTGELFF
>once|TRBJ1-3|.|TRBV15
TGTGCCACCTCCCTGGGGGGGACAGGAAACACCATATATTTT
CATSLGGTGNTIYF
>.|TRBJ2-2|.|TRBV6-1
TGTGCCAGCAGTGAAGCGTCAGAAGAGGACACCGGGGAGCTGTTTTTT
CASSEASEEDTGELFF
>.|TRBJ1-1|TRBD1|TRBV7-9
TGTGCCAGCAGCTTTGGGGGACAGGGAGGGACTGAAGCTTTCTTT
CASSFGGQGGTEAFF
>few|TRBJ1-5|TRBD1|TRBV10-3
TGTGCCATCAGTGAGGCTCCGGGACAGGGGGAAAGCAATCAGCCCCAGCATTTT
CAISEAPGQGESNQPQHF
>.|TRBJ2-7|.|TRBV27
TGTGCCAGCAGTTCCCTCCCCGGAGGTCCTTACGAGCAGTACTTC
CASSSLPGGPYEQYF
>.|TRBJ2-1|TRBD2|TRBV10-3
TGTGCCATCAGTGACGTGAGCGGGGCGTCCTACAATGAGCAGTTCTTC
CAISDVSGASYNEQFF
>.|TRBJ1-2|.|TRBV6-4
TGTGCCAGCAGTGACTCAACGGGCAGGGGCGTATATGGCTACACCTTC
CASSDSTGRGVYGYTF
>.|TRBJ1-2|TRBD1|TRBV6-1
TGTGCCAGCAGTGAACCACGACAGGGACTTTATGGCTACACCTTC
CASSEPRQGLYGYTF
>few|TRBJ1-2|TRBD1|TRBV30
TGTGCCCTGAGCGACAGGGATGGCTACACCTTC
CALSDRDGYTF
>few|TRBJ2-3|.|TRBV19
TGTGCCAGTAGTCCCGACTATTCAGATACGCAGTATTTT
CASSPDYSDTQYF
>.|TRBJ2-3|.|TRBV19
TGTGCCAGTAGTATTGGTACCCTTGGAGGAGATACGCAGTATTTT
CASSIGTLGGDTQYF
>.|TRBJ2-1|.|TRBV27
TGTGCCAGCACCACATTTCAGGGCGTGTACAATGAGCAGTTCTTC
CASTTFQGVYNEQFF
>.|TRBJ2-2|TRBD2|TRBV4-2
TGTGCCAGCAGCCAAGAAGAGAGCGGGGGGTTCCACTCAGTCACCGGGGAGCTGTTTTTT
CASSQEESGGFHSVTGELFF
>few|TRBJ1-2|TRBD1|TRBV7-2
TGTGCCAGCATGGGCCAGTCGACAGGGGGAGGAAAGTATGGCTACACCTTC
CASMGQSTGGGKYGYTF
>few|TRBJ1-1|.|TRBV28
TGTGCCAGCGTCCAGGGGCTAACGAACACTGAAGCTTTCTTT
CASVQGLTNTEAFF
>.|TRBJ2-5|.|TRBV5-6
TGTGCCAGCAGCTTCATCAGCCAAGAGACCCAGTACTTC
CASSFISQETQYF
>.|TRBJ2-5|.|TRBV18
TGTGCCAGCTCGCCAGAGCAAGAGACCCAGTACTTC
CASSPEQETQYF
>.|TRBJ2-1|TRBD2|TRBV10-3
TGTGCCATCAAAGCGGGGGGGCCGGCTGAGCAGTTCTTC
CAIKAGGPAEQFF
>.|TRBJ1-1|TRBD1|TRBV10-3
TGTGCCATCAGCCCGGGACAGTACAACACTGAAGCTTTCTTT
CAISPGQYNTEAFF
>few|TRBJ2-3|.|TRBV7-9
TGTGCCAGCAGCCCCCCCCGGGGCACAGATACGCAGTATTTT
CASSPPRGTDTQYF
>.|TRBJ2-3|.|TRBV2
TGTGCCAGCGGAGACCGAGGGGATACGCAGTATTTT
CASGDRGDTQYF
>once|TRBJ1-2|.|TRBV11-2
TGTGCCAGCAGCTTAGGCAGAGGGAGGTTGGGCCATAGCTACACCTTC
CASSLGRGRLGHSYTF
>.|TRBJ1-2|.|TRBV5-6
TGTGCCAGCAGCTTGGACGGTCTTCGCCGTGGCTACACCTTC
CASSLDGLRRGYTF
>.|TRBJ2-5|TRBD2|TRBV9
TGTGCCAGCGGCGTAGGGATCGGGACTAGCTACGAGACCCAGTACTTC
CASGVGIGTSYETQYF
>.|TRBJ2-1|TRBD1|TRBV5-1
TGCGCCAGCAGCTTGGTTCCAGGGGGCGGTGAGCAGTTCTTC
CASSLVPGGGEQFF
>.|TRBJ2-1|.|TRBV7-3
TGTGCCAGCAGCCTACCCGGAGGGCAAGGCTACAATGAGCAGTTCTTC
CASSLPGGQGYNEQFF
>few|TRBJ1-1|.|TRBV2
TGTGCCAGCAAATATGACACTGAAGCTTTCTTT
CASKYDTEAFF
>.|TRBJ2-2|TRBD1|TRBV7-9
TGTGCCAGCAGCGGACGGACAGGAACCGGGGAGCTGTTTTTT
CASSGRTGTGELFF
>.|TRBJ1-2|TRBD1|TRBV4-1
TGCGCCAGCAGCCAAGGGAACAGGGGCTCAGGCTACACCTTC
CASSQGNRGSGYTF
>.|TRBJ2-7|TRBD2|TRBV6-1
TGTGCCAGCAGACATACTAGCGGGAGTAACGAGCAGTACTTC
CASRHTSGSNEQYF
>once|TRBJ2-2|TRBD2|TRBV5-6
TGTGCCAGCAGCAGGGGACTAAACACCGGGGAGCTGTTTTTT
CASSRGLNTGELFF
>.|TRBJ2-7|.|TRBV12-5
TGTGCTAGTGGTTTGGTTGGTCGGGGTTACGAGCAGTACTTC
CASGLVGRGYEQYF
>.|TRBJ1-5|.|TRBV19
TGTGCCAGTAGTATCAGTTATAGCAATCAGCCCCAGCATTTT
CASSISYSNQPQHF
>.|TRBJ2-4|TRBD1|TRBV6-5
TGTGCCAGCAGTGGAAACAGGGGAGCCAAAAACATTCAGTACTTC
CASSGNRGAKNIQYF
>.|TRBJ1-1|TRBD1|TRBV5-1
TGCGCCAGCAGCTCCGGGACAGTTACTGAAGCTTTCTTT
CASSSGTVTEAFF
>few|TRBJ2-7|.|TRBV29-1
TGCAGCGTTGAAGATGTAGGTCCTGGGGGCCAGCAGTACTTC
CSVEDVGPGGQQYF
>.|TRBJ1-1|.|TRBV6-5
TGTGCCAGCAGTACAGTCGCACAAGCTTTCTTT
CASSTVAQAFF
>.|TRBJ1-3|TRBD1|TRBV4-1
TGCGCCAGCAGCACGGGACAGCTTCTTTCTGGAAACACCATATATTTT
CASSTGQLLSGNTIYF
>.|TRBJ1-2|TRBD1|TRBV6-7
TGTGCCAGCACCCAACAGGGGGCTCCACAGGGGGTCTATGGCTACACCTTC
CASTQQGAPQGVYGYTF
>few|TRBJ2-3|TRBD1|TRBV5-6
TGTGCCAGCAGCCGCACACAGGGGGCCGGCACAGATACGCAGTATTTT
CASSRTQGAGTDTQYF
>.|TRBJ2-7|TRBD2|TRBV28
TGTGCCAGTGGGGGGGATCCGGGGTCCGCCAACGAGCAGTACTTC
CASGGDPGSANEQYF
>.|TRBJ2-7|.|TRBV18
TGTGCCAGCTCACCACCGGAGGGTTCCTACGAGCAGTACTTC
CASSPPEGSYEQYF
>.|TRBJ2-3|.|TRBV7-2
TGTGCCAGCAGCTTGGCCACCGCGGTGGATACGCAGTATTTT
CASSLATAVDTQYF
>.|TRBJ2-1|TRBD1|TRBV25-1
TGTGCCAGCACCGGGACAGGGGGTGACAATGAGCAGTTCTTC
CASTGTGGDNEQFF
>.|TRBJ2-7|TRBD1|TRBV5-1
TGCGCCAGCAGCTATGCCCAGGGGGCCCACGAGCAGTACTTC
CASSYAQGAHEQYF
>.|TRBJ2-7|.|TRBV7-9
TGTGCCAGCAGCTTTGGTCGACAGTACGAGCAGTACTTC
CASSFGRQYEQYF
>.|TRBJ2-7|TRBD1|TRBV5-6
TGTGCCAGCACCAGGGACAGGCCCTACGAGCAGTACTTC
CASTRDRPYEQYF